This T cell receptor beta chain was sequenced during a study of shared clonotypes between healthy human individuals (dated by TCRdb to the early 2020s). Regarding the complete study: The cohort comprised two women and a few men aged 18 to 49 years. Per donor, three plates each were used for CD4 naive and CD4 memory, two for CD8 naive, and one for CD8 memory. The study deeply sequenced blood TCR repertoires of about five healthy adults to estimate repertoire size and the extent of clonotype sharing between individuals. Different laboratories and diverse techniques were used to prepare libraries and sequence TCR repertoires, to increase sequencing depth and limit assay-specific biases. Leukapheresis yielded between about 0.85 and 9 billion PBMCs per donor.

Summary of the overall study and its limitations: Even with the large sequencing depth, rarefaction of the sorted-subset datasets indicated that sequencing was incomplete. The genetic and exposure-history diversity represented was limited by the small number of donors. Naive subsets generally had larger estimated clonotype richness than memory subsets. Pairwise subsampling indicated that sequencing depth was expected to affect the degree of clonotype sharing among donors. When several donors were compared, the shared fraction of clonotypes was about 5% for naive CD4, 3.5% for naive CD8, 2.3% for memory CD4, and under 0.5% for memory CD8. Only blood was sampled, and tissue TCR repertoires likely differ from those in blood. Compared with non-shared clonotypes, clonotypes shared by all four sorted-subset donors had higher generation probabilities.

V loses 3 bases, J loses 5 bases, and the germline ends lie 13 bases apart. The germline V gene supplies CDR1 SGHTA and CDR2 FQGNSA. Including the terminal cysteine and phenylalanine, the CDR3 comprises 15 residues. CDR3 DNA is the only sequence kept; it has 45 bases, read in frame from the first base. Healthy HIV-negative adults with no recently reported acute infections or vaccinations were included as donors. Only Caucasian adults living in Nashville, Tennessee, USA were represented among the donors. The CD8 memory samples were a combination of magnetically selected CD45RO+ cells and CCR7-negative CD45RA+ effector memory (TemRA) cells. Blood was obtained by leukapheresis, after which PBMCs were separated by Ficoll-Histopaque density gradient centrifugation and cryopreserved in liquid nitrogen vapor phase. Purity and quantity of every magnetically sorted T cell population were checked by analytical flow cytometry. Each sorted fraction had its genomic DNA isolated and then quantified by UV absorbance on a Nanodrop 2000c.

Using the deep immunoSEQ assay, multiplex PCR amplified TCR CDR3 regions from genomic DNA. Extracted genomic DNA from each cell subset was spread evenly across all wells of several immunoSEQ 96-well plates, with each plate serving as a replicate. For sorted subsets, approximately 190 ng genomic DNA, equal to tens of thousands of T cell genomes, was loaded into each replicate PCR. The purified libraries were quantified using a Qubit 3.0 fluorometer, sized with a Bioanalyzer 2100, and then quantified again using the KAPA Library Quantification kit. Each immunoSEQ 96-well plate was sequenced on its own single-read 150-cycle Illumina NextSeq 550 flow cell. On the study's bioinformatics: Because the immunoSEQ output held only junctional sequences and lacked quality scores, the filtering could not match the filtering applied to full-length reads. Sequences were annotated with PyIR, a Python wrapper for IgBLAST v1.9, using IMGT germline references to assign V/J genes and CDR3. Reads with weak V/J assignments (E-value above 1e-6), missing CDR3, stop codons, out-of-frame junctions, or ambiguous translated residues were removed. V3J clonotypes were defined as sequences sharing an identical inferred V gene, J gene, and CDR3 amino acid sequence. To compute the percentage overlap between repertoires, the number of shared unique clonotypes was divided by the size of the smaller repertoire. Repertoire richness was assessed with RTK rarefaction, the Chao1 estimator, and Recon v2.1 estimates of unobserved clonotypes. OLGA was used to compute generation probabilities for all TCRbeta clonotypes that the gDNA method yielded from a handful of donors. Imported from immuneACCESS, the table was reduced by TCRdb to in-frame sequences with V and J called. These copies leave out some clones; in studies compared against another copy, an unresolved V gene accounts for under half, and the cause of the remainder is not known. The DNA was the basis for D and trimming; V, J and clone size are from that table. The sample table holds about 380,000 clones, of which about 97% were seen once. The ten largest clones add up to around 0.3% of the sample.

Remarks on this clone: Its binding antigen is unknown. No per-base quality is available; no much larger clone lies one base away.

The TCR comes from a man aged 30 to 39 in good health. Sequences were obtained from memory CD8+ T cells sorted from blood. The cell subset or site label of this sample denotes: CD45RO+ cells pooled with CCR7-negative TemRA cells. The V gene is TRBV7-2 and the J gene is TRBJ2-2; perhaps TRBD2 is the D gene, with 6 bases matching. CDR3 protein: CASSFGPSGTGELFF. The nucleotide sequence is given as TGTGCCAGCAGCTTTGGACCCAGCGGGACCGGGGAGCTGTTTTTT.